The clone carrying this T cell receptor (beta chain) was recorded only once. The target antigen is unknown. PCR used 60 Vbeta primers and 13 Jbeta primers. Assay: immunoSEQ multiplex PCR; the TCRdb copy retains only in-frame clones and omits some. Found here are fewer than 80,000 clones, about 81% of them singletons; the top ten hold less than 7%. The sample is drawn from a study of cytomegalovirus exposure and HLA in healthy donors. Whole-study findings and limits: High specificity and sensitivity for cytomegalovirus status were reported for the classifier. Analyses of presence/absence relied on an assumption of roughly uniform sequencing depth across donors. Donor immune exposure was known only as CMV serostatus.

Germline V gene sequence: CDR1 LNHDA, CDR2 SQIVND (reference sequence). Deletions cut 7 bases from V and 6 bases from J, with 12 bases between. The CDR3 contains 12 residues. The V and J genes are TRBV19 and TRBJ1-1; a possible D gene is TRBD1 (5 bases). The sequence was collected from a woman aged 25 to 45 in good health and CMV-seronegative. The source material was PBMCs. As DNA, the CDR3 is TGTGCCAGTAATCAGGGTTTCGCTGAAGCTTTCTTT. Amino acids: CASNQGFAEAFF.